This T cell receptor beta chain was recorded in a study of blood T cell repertoires in COVID-19. Study as a whole: Samples taken during acute and convalescent COVID-19 were collected in the United States, Italy and Spain. PBMCs, B-cell-depleted T cells, or T cells were the source of the cDNA or gDNA that made up the material.

Profiling relied on immunoSEQ multiplex PCR, and the TCRdb table lists in-frame clones only, not all of them. The sample lists some 300,000 clones, approximately 90% occurring once. This CDR3 spans 14 amino acids. CDR1 ENHRY and CDR2 SYGVKD come from the germline V gene. V dropped 7 bases and J dropped 2 bases, with 11 bases sitting between them. Assignments of participants to cohorts depended upon their own reported clinical history. Sequencing used PBMCs or T cells enriched from blood (not recorded which). The receptor was derived from a woman aged 60-70 years in a cohort exposed to, infected with or recovered from COVID-19 (not recorded which). The chain has TRBV10-3 and TRBJ2-2, with D perhaps TRBD1 (5 bases). CDR3 residues: CAINGRANTGELFF. CDR3 DNA: TGTGCCATCAATGGCAGGGCCAACACCGGGGAGCTGTTTTTT.